These 4 T cell receptor beta chains were all obtained from the same sample, sequenced in a study of blood T cell repertoires in COVID-19. Assay: immunoSEQ multiplex PCR; the TCRdb copy retains only in-frame clones and omits some. Of 140,000 or so clones in the sample, approximately 90% were seen once. Material for sequencing was peripheral blood. The source of these receptors is a human donor with COVID-19, enrolled during active disease. The donor label of this sample is uncertain.

This clone was recorded only once. V usage is TRBV6-6 and J usage is TRBJ1-1; TRBD1 is a possible D gene (6 bases). Trimming took off 5 bases at V and 3 bases at J, with 13 bases between the two ends. Germline V gives CDR1 MNHNY, CDR2 SVGAGI (reference sequence). The CDR3 sequence is 14 residues long. The CDR3 bases are TGTGCCAGCAGTCCCTCAGGGGATTACACTGAAGCTTTCTTT. As protein: CASSPSGDYTEAFF.

The chain employs TRBV6-6 and TRBJ2-7, with D possibly matching TRBD1 (6 bases). The V end was cut by 2 bases, the J end by 8 bases, with 13 bases between. The CDR3 is 13 amino acids. The V gene's germline CDR1 is MNHNY and CDR2 SVGAGI (reference sequence). The CDR3 spells CASSYRTVEQQYF. CDR3 in DNA: TGTGCCAGCAGTTACAGGACAGTCGAACAGCAGTACTTC.

The V and J genes are TRBV19 and TRBJ1-2, with a tentative D call TRBD1 (6 bases). V lost 8 bases and J lost 2, with 9 bases in between. The CDR3 extends over 12 amino acids. Germline CDR1 and CDR2: LNHDA and SQIVND (reference sequence). The CDR3 spells CASEDSNYGYTF. Written as DNA, the CDR3 is TGTGCCAGTGAGGACAGCAACTATGGCTACACCTTC.

The chain carries TRBV14 and TRBJ2-5; D gene unclear. The CDR3 consists of 15 residues. Germline V CDR1 and CDR2: SGHDN, FVKESK. The V end lost 0 bases, the J end lost 5 bases, and 13 bases lay between the germline ends. The CDR3 region has the DNA TGTGCCAGCAGCCAAGAAGAGATAACGCTGGAGACCCAGTACTTC. Translating it yields CASSQEEITLETQYF.